What follows are 20 T cell receptor beta chains derived from one specimen sequenced in a study of CD8 T cells in ankylosing spondylitis. The study's findings and limits: Ankylosing spondylitis blood appeared to be characterized by a TCR beta motif of roughly eight highly homologous variants.

Antigens for these TCRs are unknown. A single record per CDR3 protein comes from TCRdb applying MiXCR to the 5' RACE reads. The sample includes some 220,000 distinct CDR3 sequences, 5.5% to 7.5% of them seen just once. The sequencing input was blood, either unsorted or a sorted T cell fraction (not recorded which). The receptors originated from a male donor with ankylosing spondylitis.

The chain combines TRBV4-3 with TRBJ2-5, with 7 bases identical to TRBD2. Germline CDR1 and CDR2: LGHNA and YSLEER. The CDR3 loop spans 16 amino acids. V gave up 3 bases and J gave up 2 bases; unmatched junction bases: 9. The CDR3 loop reads CASSQDMGLLQETQYF. CDR3 coding DNA: TGCGCCAGCAGCCAGGATATGGGACTACTACAAGAGACCCAGTACTTC.

The chain uses TRBV3-1 and TRBJ2-5; 8 nucleotides align to TRBD1. Germline values: CDR1 LGHDT, CDR2 YNNKEL (reference sequence). With V trimmed by 11 bases and J by 1 base, 24 bases remained unmatched. The CDR3 runs to 19 residues. CDR3 sequence (DNA): TGTGCCTGCTGTTTAGCAGGGGGCCGGAGGGGGACGAGCCAAGAGACCCAGTACTTC. Translation gives CACCLAGGRRGTSQETQYF.

This clonotype was seen ten or more times. The chain couples TRBV7-2 to TRBJ1-1; 7 bases line up with TRBD1. Germline V gene lookup returns CDR1 SGHTA and CDR2 FQGNSA. J was trimmed by 0 bases and V by 0 bases; bases with no gene match: 4. This CDR3 region has 16 residues. CDR3 sequence: CASSLAGGPLNTEAFF. CDR3 sequence (DNA): TGTGCCAGCAGCTTAGCAGGGGGCCCCCTGAACACTGAAGCTTTCTTT.

Many counts were recorded for this clonotype. The chain is built from TRBV4-3 and TRBJ1-2; D call uncertain. This CDR3 region has 15 residues. Trimming stripped 0 bases from V and 0 bases from J, with 8 bases between. Germline lookup yields CDR1 LGHNA and CDR2 YSLEER. CDR3 sequence: CASSQEREANYGYTF. The CDR3 nucleotides read TGCGCCAGCAGCCAAGAAAGGGAAGCTAACTATGGCTACACCTTC.

This clonotype was seen more than once but under ten times. The V gene is TRBV7-8, the J gene TRBJ1-2; 9 bases align to TRBD1. Losses at the gene ends were 5 bases for V and 8 bases for J; bases not matched to a gene: 9. This CDR3 spans 14 amino acids. CDR1 is SGHVS and CDR2 is FQNEAQ in the germline V gene. In DNA, the CDR3 is TGTGCCAGCAGCCACAGGAGTACAGGGGGCGGCTACACCTTC. It translates to CASSHRSTGGGYTF. Based on the CDR3 plus reference TRBV7-8 and TRBJ1-2, the full variable domain is GAGVSQSPRYKVAKRGQDVALRCDPISGHVSLFWYQQALGQGPEFLTYFQNEAQLDKSGLPSDRFFAERPEGSVSTLKIQRTQQEDSAVYLCASSHRSTGGGYTFGSGTRLTVV.

The sample holds many counts of this clonotype. The V and J genes are TRBV11-2 and TRBJ1-3, with TRBD1 matching 8 bases. Trimming took 5 bases from V and 2 from J; bases not matched to a gene: 5. The CDR3 runs to 15 residues. The germline V gene has CDR1 SGHAT and CDR2 FQNNGV. The CDR3 here is CASSPGGAPGNTIYF. As DNA, the CDR3 is TGTGCCAGCAGCCCAGGGGGCGCCCCTGGAAACACCATATATTTT.

This clonotype has at least ten counts. The chain is built from TRBV7-2 and TRBJ1-2; TRBD1 might be the D (6 bases). This CDR3 is built from 13 residues. Germline V gene sequence: CDR1 SGHTA, CDR2 FQGNSA. Trimming shortened V by 8 bases and J by 2 bases, and 12 bases separated the two germline ends. Here the CDR3 reads CASPGEENYGYTF. In nucleotides, the CDR3 is TGTGCCAGCCCAGGGGAGGAGAACTATGGCTACACCTTC.

This clonotype appeared many times. The chain recombines TRBV4-1 with TRBJ1-1, with D uncertain. Trimming took off 1 base at V and 4 bases at J, with 10 bases between the two ends. Germline V gene data show CDR1 as MGHRA and CDR2 as YSYEKL. The CDR3 is 14 amino acids. CDR3 DNA: TGCGCCAGCAGCCAAGTAGTGGAGAGCACTGAAGCTTTCTTT. This sequence encodes CASSQVVESTEAFF.

The genes are TRBV20-1 and TRBJ2-7; 9 bases line up with TRBD2. The CDR3 has 13 amino acids. V lost 6 bases and J lost 2; bases outside the gene matches: 5. Per germline, CDR1 DFQATT and CDR2 SNEGSKA (reference sequence). CDR3 bases: TGCAGTGCCCCTAGCGGGGAAACCTACGAGCAGTACTTC. Translation: CSAPSGETYEQYF.

This clonotype appeared many times. V usage is TRBV12-3 or TRBV12-4 and J usage is TRBJ2-3; TRBD2 agrees at 13 bases. The CDR3 contains 16 residues. V lost 3 bases, J lost 2 bases, and 2 bases stayed unmatched. The CDR3 coding sequence is TGTGCCAGCAGTTTTGGGACTAGCGGGACCACAGATACGCAGTATTTT. Its protein product is CASSFGTSGTTDTQYF.

The chain links TRBV2 to TRBJ1-6; 7 positions match TRBD1. Trimming removed 7 bases from V and 8 bases from J; junction bases left unmatched: 8. CDR3 length equals 14 residues. CDR1 and CDR2 from the germline V gene are SNHLY and FYNNEI. The CDR3 DNA follows: TGTGCCAGCACCCGACAGGGAACCGATTCACCCCTCCACTTT. Amino acids: CASTRQGTDSPLHF.

This clonotype was seen ten or more times. The chain is built from TRBV27 and TRBJ1-2; D remains ambiguous. The CDR3 consists of 13 residues. Germline loops: CDR1 MNHEY, CDR2 SMNVEV (reference sequence). V lost 6 bases to trimming and J lost 7 bases, with 15 bases between them. CDR3 DNA: TGTGCCAGCAGACACGGACGGAGCGTTGGCTACACCTTC. It codes for CASRHGRSVGYTF.

In this sample, this clonotype turned up many times. The rearrangement joins TRBV28 to TRBJ1-1; weak D call: TRBD1 (5 bases). This CDR3 has 14 residues. V was cut by 3 bases and J by 3 bases, with 11 bases left in between. Germline CDR1 and CDR2: MDHEN and SYDVKM. The CDR3 sequence: CASSLAGGDTEAFF. In nucleotides, the CDR3 is TGTGCCAGCAGTTTGGCCGGAGGGGACACTGAAGCTTTCTTT.

The V call is TRBV25-1, the J call TRBJ2-7; D not certain. The CDR3 runs to 13 residues. In germline, CDR1 is MGHDK, CDR2 SYGVNS. With 4 bases removed from V and 2 bases from J, the gap between germline ends came to 9 bases. The chain's CDR3 is CASSGTDTYEQYF. CDR3 coding DNA: TGTGCCAGCAGTGGGACCGATACCTACGAGCAGTACTTC.

This clonotype occurred many times. The genes are TRBV24-1 and TRBJ2-3; 8 nucleotides match TRBD2. The CDR3 runs to 14 residues. CDR1 and CDR2 from the germline V gene are KGHDR and SFDVKD. The ends lost 6 bases at V and 5 bases at J; junction bases unmatched: 6. The DNA for the CDR3 is TGTGCCACCAGTAGGAGCGGGAGCGAAGATACGCAGTATTTT. Residues: CATSRSGSEDTQYF.

This clonotype was detected many times. CDR3 protein: CASSLVKDRPGDTQYF. Written as DNA, the CDR3 is TGTGCCAGCAGCTTAGTTAAGGACAGGCCTGGGGATACGCAGTATTTT. V and J are TRBV7-8 and TRBJ2-3; TRBD1 matches at 7 bases. The CDR3 runs 16 residues. Per germline, CDR1 SGHVS and CDR2 FQNEAQ. Germline trimming cut 1 base from V and 6 bases from J; bases unmatched to any gene: 10.

In its sample, this clonotype was seen many times. V and J are TRBV7-9 and TRBJ2-3; 10 bases map to TRBD2. V trimming: 5 bases; J trimming: 3 bases; junction bases outside the gene matches: 5. CDR3 length equals 15 residues. The germline CDR1 and CDR2 sequences are SEHNR and FQNEAQ (reference sequence). The chain's CDR3 is CASSTRTSGTDTQYF. Written as DNA, the CDR3 is TGTGCCAGCAGCACCCGGACTAGCGGTACAGATACGCAGTATTTT.

A note on this clonotype: This sequence may be a read error, since a much larger clone differs from it by one base. The rearrangement uses TRBV4-3 and TRBJ2-2; TRBD1 might be the D (6 bases). The CDR3 covers 16 residues. The V gene's germline CDR1 is LGHNA and CDR2 YSLEER. The ends were cut back, 1 base at V and 3 bases at J, with 12 bases in the middle. CDR3 sequence reads: CASSQGRGIHTGELFF. The CDR3 DNA is TGCGCCAGCAGCCAAGGAAGGGGGATCCACACCGGGGAGCTGTTTTTT.

The chain carries TRBV6-1 and TRBJ1-1; D gene unclear. Germline V lookup: CDR1 MNHNS, CDR2 SASEGT. The CDR3 has 13 residues. Trimming left V 6 bases short and J 1 base short, with 9 bases between. The CDR3 coding sequence is TGTGCCAGCAGAACCTTAGGGAACACTGAAGCTTTCTTT. This encodes CASRTLGNTEAFF.

This clonotype was picked up many times. The gene calls are TRBV5-1 and TRBJ2-7, with unresolved D. This CDR3 has 14 amino acids. Germline V gene sequence: CDR1 SGHRS, CDR2 YFSETQ. Trimming stripped 5 bases from V and 1 base from J, with 13 bases between. The CDR3 sequence: CASRLQEESYEQYF. The CDR3 region has the DNA TGCGCCAGCAGGCTACAAGAGGAGTCCTACGAGCAGTACTTC. The full variable domain, with the rest looked up from reference TRBV5-1 and TRBJ2-7, is KAGVTQTPRYLIKTRGQQVTLSCSPISGHRSVSWYQQTPGQGLQFLFEYFSETQRNKGNFPGRFSGRQFSNSRSEMNVSTLELGDSALYLCASRLQEESYEQYFGPGTRLTVT.